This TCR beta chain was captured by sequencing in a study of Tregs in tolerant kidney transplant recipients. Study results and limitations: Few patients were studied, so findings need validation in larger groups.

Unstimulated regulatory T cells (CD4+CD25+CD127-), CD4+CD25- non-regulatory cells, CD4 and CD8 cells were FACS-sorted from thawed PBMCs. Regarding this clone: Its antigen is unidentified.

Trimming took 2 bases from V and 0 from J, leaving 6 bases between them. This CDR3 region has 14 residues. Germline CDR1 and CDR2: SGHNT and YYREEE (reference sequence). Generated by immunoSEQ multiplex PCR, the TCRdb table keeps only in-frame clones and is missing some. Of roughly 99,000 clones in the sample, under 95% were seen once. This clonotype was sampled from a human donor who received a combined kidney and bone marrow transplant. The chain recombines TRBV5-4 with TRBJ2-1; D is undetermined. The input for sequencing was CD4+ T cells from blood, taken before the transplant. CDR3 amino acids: CASSLTTSYNEQFF. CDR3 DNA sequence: TGTGCCAGCAGCTTAACTACCTCCTACAATGAGCAGTTCTTC. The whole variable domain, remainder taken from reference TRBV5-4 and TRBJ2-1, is ETGVTQSPTHLIKTRGQQVTLRCSSQSGHNTVSWYQQALGQGPQFIFQYYREEENGRGNFPPRFSGLQFPNYSSELNVNALELDDSALYLCASSLTTSYNEQFFGPGTRLTVL.